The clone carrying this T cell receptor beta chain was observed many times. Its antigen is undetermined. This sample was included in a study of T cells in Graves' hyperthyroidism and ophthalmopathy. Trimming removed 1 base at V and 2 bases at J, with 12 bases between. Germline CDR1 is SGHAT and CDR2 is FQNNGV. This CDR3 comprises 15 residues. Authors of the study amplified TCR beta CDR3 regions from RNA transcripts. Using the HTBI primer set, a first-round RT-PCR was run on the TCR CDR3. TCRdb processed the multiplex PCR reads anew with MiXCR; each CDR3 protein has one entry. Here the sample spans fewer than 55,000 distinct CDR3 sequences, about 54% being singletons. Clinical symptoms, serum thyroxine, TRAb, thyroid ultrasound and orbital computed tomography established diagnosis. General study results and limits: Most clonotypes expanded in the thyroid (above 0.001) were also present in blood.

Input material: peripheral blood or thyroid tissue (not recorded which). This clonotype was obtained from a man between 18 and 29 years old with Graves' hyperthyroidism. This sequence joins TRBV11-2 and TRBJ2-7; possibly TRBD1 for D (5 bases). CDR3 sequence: CASSLVRDGAYEQYF. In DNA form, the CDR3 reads TGTGCCAGCAGCTTAGTCAGGGATGGTGCCTACGAGCAGTACTTC. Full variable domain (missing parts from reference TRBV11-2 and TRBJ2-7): EAGVAQSPRYKIIEKRQSVAFWCNPISGHATLYWYQQILGQGPKLLIQFQNNGVVDDSQLPKDRFSAERLKGVDSTLKIQPAKLEDSAVYLCASSLVRDGAYEQYFGPGTRLTVT.